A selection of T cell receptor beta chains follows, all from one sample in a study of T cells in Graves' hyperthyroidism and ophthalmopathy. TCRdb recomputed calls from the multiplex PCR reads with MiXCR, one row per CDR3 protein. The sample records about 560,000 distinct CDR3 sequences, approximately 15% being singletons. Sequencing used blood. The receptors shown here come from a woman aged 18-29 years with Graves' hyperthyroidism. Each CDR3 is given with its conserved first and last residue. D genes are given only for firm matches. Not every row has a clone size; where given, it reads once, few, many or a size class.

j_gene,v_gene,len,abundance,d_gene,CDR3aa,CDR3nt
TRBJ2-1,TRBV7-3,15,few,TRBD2,CASSKTSGDRDEQFF,TGTGCCAGCAGCAAGACTAGCGGGGACCGGGATGAGCAGTTCTTC
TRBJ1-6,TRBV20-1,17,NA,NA,CSARDDLGGMNNSPLHF,TGCAGTGCTAGAGATGACTTAGGGGGGATGAATAATTCACCCCTCCACTTT
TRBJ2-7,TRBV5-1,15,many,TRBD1,CASNNVGTGVGEQYF,TGCGCCAGCAACAATGTCGGGACAGGGGTTGGCGAGCAGTACTTC
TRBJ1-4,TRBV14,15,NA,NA,CASSQRDTVPEKLFF,TGTGCCAGCAGCCAAAGGGACACTGTCCCTGAAAAACTGTTTTTT
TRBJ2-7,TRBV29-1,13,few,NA,CSVRAGFQNEQYF,TGCAGCGTTCGCGCGGGTTTTCAGAACGAGCAGTACTTC
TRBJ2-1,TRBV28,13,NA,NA,CASSLLSLGEQFF,TGTGCCAGCAGTTTACTCTCGCTGGGAGAGCAGTTCTTC
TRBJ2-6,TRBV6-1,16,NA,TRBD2,CARPRGGDSGANVLTF,TGCGCCAGGCCCCGCGGGGGGGACTCTGGGGCCAACGTCCTGACTTTC
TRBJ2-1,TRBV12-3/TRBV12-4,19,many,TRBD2,CASSPRTSGRVAVYNEQFF,TGTGCCAGCAGTCCGCGGACTAGCGGGAGGGTTGCCGTATACAATGAGCAGTTCTTC
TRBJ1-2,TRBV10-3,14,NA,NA,CAISESQGSYGYTF,TGTGCCATCAGTGAGTCGCAGGGTTCCTATGGCTACACCTTC
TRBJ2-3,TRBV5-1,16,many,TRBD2,CASSPRTSGSQDTQYF,TGCGCCAGCAGCCCCCGGACTAGCGGGAGTCAAGATACGCAGTATTTT
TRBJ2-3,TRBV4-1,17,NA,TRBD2,CASSPWRLAGDTDTQYF,TGCGCCAGCAGTCCATGGAGGCTAGCGGGAGACACAGATACGCAGTATTTT
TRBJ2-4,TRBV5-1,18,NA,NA,CASSLSSTGAIAKNIQYF,TGCGCCAGCAGCTTATCCTCGACCGGGGCAATAGCCAAAAACATTCAGTACTTC
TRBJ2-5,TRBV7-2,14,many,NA,CASSSQARTETQYF,TGTGCCAGCAGCTCTCAGGCCAGGACAGAGACCCAGTACTTC
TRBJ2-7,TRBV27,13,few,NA,CASGMGRYYEQYF,TGTGCCAGCGGGATGGGCAGATATTACGAGCAGTACTTC
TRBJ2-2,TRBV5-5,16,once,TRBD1,CASSRPRDRETGELFF,TGTGCCAGCAGCCGACCTCGGGACAGGGAAACCGGGGAGCTGTTTTTT
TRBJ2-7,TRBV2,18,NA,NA,CASSERMGAGGLLGGQYF,TGTGCCAGCAGTGAAAGGATGGGAGCAGGGGGACTTTTGGGCGGGCAGTACTTC
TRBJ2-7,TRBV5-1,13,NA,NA,CASSLVGSDEQYF,TGCGCCAGCAGCTTAGTCGGGAGCGACGAGCAGTACTTC
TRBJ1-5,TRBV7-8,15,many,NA,CASSLFTGNNQPQHF,TGTGCCAGCAGCTTATTTACTGGCAACAATCAGCCCCAGCATTTT
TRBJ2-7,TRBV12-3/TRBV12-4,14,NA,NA,CASTWGYSSYEQYF,TGTGCCAGCACCTGGGGGTATAGCTCCTACGAGCAGTACTTC
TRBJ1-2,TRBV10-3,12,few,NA,CAIERSGGGYTF,TGTGCCATCGAGAGATCGGGAGGTGGCTACACCTTC
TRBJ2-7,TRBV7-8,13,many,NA,CASSLGGPYEQYF,TGTGCCAGCAGCTTAGGGGGGCCCTACGAGCAGTACTTC
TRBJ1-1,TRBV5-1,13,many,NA,CASSLIPGTEAFF,TGCGCCAGCAGCTTGATCCCGGGGACTGAAGCTTTCTTT
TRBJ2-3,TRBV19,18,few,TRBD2,CASSPRGLAGAPTDTQYF,TGTGCCAGTAGTCCGCGGGGACTAGCGGGGGCGCCGACAGATACGCAGTATTTT
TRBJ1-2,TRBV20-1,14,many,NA,CSAIQQGRDYGYTF,TGCAGTGCTATACAACAGGGTCGGGACTATGGCTACACCTTC
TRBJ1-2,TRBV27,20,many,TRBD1,CATPAGQGPKDIPRVYGYTF,TGTGCCACCCCCGCGGGACAGGGGCCTAAAGACATACCTCGTGTCTATGGCTACACCTTC
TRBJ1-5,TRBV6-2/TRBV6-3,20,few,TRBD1,CASSYSIGQGAWGSNQPQHF,TGTGCCAGCAGTTACTCGATCGGACAGGGGGCCTGGGGTAGCAATCAGCCCCAGCATTTT
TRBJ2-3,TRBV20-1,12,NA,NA,CSAKGVADTQYF,TGCAGTGCTAAGGGGGTGGCAGATACGCAGTATTTT
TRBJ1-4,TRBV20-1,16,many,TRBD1,CSARTGTGATNEKLFF,TGCAGTGCTAGAACCGGGACAGGAGCAACTAATGAAAAACTGTTTTTT
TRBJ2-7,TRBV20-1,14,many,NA,CSARVGQRVYEQYF,TGCAGTGCTAGGGTTGGGCAGAGGGTGTACGAGCAGTACTTC
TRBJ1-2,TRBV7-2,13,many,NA,CASSLGGALGYTF,TGTGCCAGCAGCTTAGGGGGCGCGTTGGGCTACACCTTC
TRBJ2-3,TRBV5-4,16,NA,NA,CASSLGPGQSTDTQYF,TGTGCCAGCAGCTTGGGGCCCGGACAGAGCACAGATACGCAGTATTTT
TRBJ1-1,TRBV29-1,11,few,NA,CSVEYGLRAFF,TGCAGCGTTGAATATGGGTTGAGAGCTTTCTTT
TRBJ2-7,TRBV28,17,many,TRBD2,CASSFWGLAGSSYEQYF,TGTGCCAGCAGTTTCTGGGGACTAGCGGGCAGCTCCTACGAGCAGTACTTC
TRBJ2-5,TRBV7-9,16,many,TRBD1,CASSLPFRQGKETQYF,TGTGCCAGCAGCTTACCGTTCCGACAGGGCAAAGAGACCCAGTACTTC
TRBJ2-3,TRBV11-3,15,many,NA,CASSLEGQVTDTQYF,TGTGCCAGCAGCTTAGAAGGGCAGGTCACAGATACGCAGTATTTT
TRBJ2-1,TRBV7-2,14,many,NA,CASSLAPGRNEQFF,TGTGCCAGCAGCTTAGCTCCAGGGCGCAATGAGCAGTTCTTC
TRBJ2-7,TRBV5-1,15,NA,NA,CASSLAGVTYNEQYF,TGCGCCAGCAGCTTGGCAGGGGTTACCTACAATGAGCAGTACTTC
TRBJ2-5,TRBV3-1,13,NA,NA,CASSQDLQGGTYF,TGTGCCAGCAGCCAAGATCTACAGGGTGGTACGTACTTC
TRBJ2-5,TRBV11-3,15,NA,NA,CASSLGQTYQETQYF,TGTGCCAGCAGCTTAGGTCAGACGTACCAAGAGACCCAGTACTTC
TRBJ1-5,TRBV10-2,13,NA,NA,CASSEQGSSPQHF,TGCGCCAGCAGTGAGCAGGGGTCCAGCCCCCAGCATTTT
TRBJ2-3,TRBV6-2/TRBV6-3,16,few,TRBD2,CASSSLAGGYTDTQYF,TGTGCCAGCAGTTCCCTAGCGGGGGGCTACACAGATACGCAGTATTTT
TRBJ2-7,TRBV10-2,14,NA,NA,CASGQDRISYEQYF,TGCGCCAGCGGCCAAGACAGGATCTCCTACGAGCAGTACTTC
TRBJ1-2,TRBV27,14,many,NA,CATMGHSNPYGYTF,TGTGCCACCATGGGACACTCAAATCCCTATGGCTACACCTTC
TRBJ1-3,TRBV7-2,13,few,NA,CASSSSVGNTIYF,TGTGCCAGCAGCTCCTCGGTAGGAAACACCATATATTTT
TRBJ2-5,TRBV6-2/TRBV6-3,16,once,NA,CASSSKNSRAGETQYF,TGTGCCAGCAGCTCTAAAAACTCAAGGGCCGGGGAGACCCAGTACTTC
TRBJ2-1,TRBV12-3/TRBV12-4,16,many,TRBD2,CASSLYSGGAYNEQFF,TGTGCCAGCAGTTTATATAGCGGGGGGGCCTACAATGAGCAGTTCTTC
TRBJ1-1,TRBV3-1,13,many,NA,CASSQEEGGRAFF,TGTGCCAGCAGCCAAGAGGAGGGGGGTCGAGCTTTCTTT
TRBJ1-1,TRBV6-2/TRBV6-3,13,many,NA,CASSYGGNTEAFF,TGTGCCAGCAGTTACGGGGGTAACACTGAAGCTTTCTTT
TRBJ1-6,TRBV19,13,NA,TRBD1,CASSDREGSPLHF,TGTGCCAGTTCCGACAGGGAGGGTTCACCCCTCCACTTT
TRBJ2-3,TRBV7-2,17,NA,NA,CASTPGGGGREVDTQYF,TGTGCCAGCACCCCCGGGGGAGGGGGACGAGAGGTAGATACGCAGTATTTT
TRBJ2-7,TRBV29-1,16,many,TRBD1,CSVEEKGQGIFYEQYF,TGCAGCGTTGAAGAAAAGGGACAGGGGATATTCTACGAGCAGTACTTC
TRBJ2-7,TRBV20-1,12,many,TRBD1,CSAQTGGWEQYF,TGCAGTGCCCAGACAGGGGGCTGGGAGCAGTACTTC
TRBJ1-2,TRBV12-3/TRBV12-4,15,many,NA,CASSRSDSGNYGYTF,TGTGCCAGCAGCCGATCCGACAGTGGGAACTATGGCTACACCTTC
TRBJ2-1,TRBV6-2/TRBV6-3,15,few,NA,CASSRDPSSYNEQFF,TGTGCCAGCAGCAGGGACCCCAGCTCCTACAATGAGCAGTTCTTC
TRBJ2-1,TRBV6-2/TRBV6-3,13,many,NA,CASSKDSYNEQFF,TGTGCCAGCAGTAAGGACTCTTACAATGAGCAGTTCTTC